Listed below are T cell receptor beta chains from one sample, sequenced in a study of cytomegalovirus exposure and HLA in healthy donors. TCRdb's table, derived via immunoSEQ multiplex PCR, lists solely in-frame clones and lacks some. The sample yields about 130,000 clones, approximately 80% seen once. Material: PBMCs. The receptors come from a human donor in good health. CDR3s include the opening cysteine and the closing phenylalanine or tryptophan. The order of the fields is J gene, clone size, V gene, D gene, CDR3 DNA, CDR3 protein. D genes are given only for firm matches. Some rows mark clone size as missing; the rest say once, few, many or name a class of expanded clone.

TRBJ1-1 | once | TRBV18 | - | TGTGCCAGCTCACCACCGCTCCAGGGGTGGCCTGAAGCTTTCTTT | CASSPPLQGWPEAFF
TRBJ2-1 | - | TRBV5-1 | TRBD2 | TGCGCCAGCAGCTTGGAGGGGAGGGAAGAGCAGTTCTTC | CASSLEGREEQFF
TRBJ1-4 | - | TRBV5-1 | - | TGCGCCAGCAGCTTCCTCGGACAGAATGAAAAACTGTTTTTT | CASSFLGQNEKLFF
TRBJ2-7 | - | TRBV7-6 | - | TGTGCCAGCAGCTTAGATAACAGGCGAGCCGAAACGAGGCAGTACTTC | CASSLDNRRAETRQYF
TRBJ2-4 | few | TRBV6-5 | - | TGTGCCAGCAGCCAAGCTCTAGCCAAAAACATTCAGTACTTC | CASSQALAKNIQYF
TRBJ2-7 | - | TRBV6-6 | TRBD1 | TGTGCCAGCAGTAACGGACCGGGACAGTACTACGAGCAGTACTTC | CASSNGPGQYYEQYF
TRBJ1-1 | - | TRBV10-1 | TRBD1 | TGCGCCAGCAGGACAGGGGGAAAGACTGAAGCTTTCTTT | CASRTGGKTEAFF
TRBJ2-7 | - | TRBV5-1 | - | TGCGCCAGCAGCTCGAGACAGGCTTCGACCTACGAGCAGTACTTC | CASSSRQASTYEQYF
TRBJ1-1 | - | TRBV6-5 | - | TGTGTCTCCCTCAGATCAGATGAAGCTTTCTTT | CVSLRSDEAFF
TRBJ1-5 | - | TRBV10-3 | - | TGTGCCATCAGTGCTGGACTCTCCGAGGCGAATCAGCCCCAGCATTTT | CAISAGLSEANQPQHF
TRBJ1-4 | - | TRBV19 | - | TGTGCCAGTAGGCTATATGCAACTAATGAAAAACTGTTTTTT | CASRLYATNEKLFF
TRBJ1-1 | - | TRBV9 | - | TGTGCCAGCAGCGTAACTGAGAACACTGAAGCTTTCTTT | CASSVTENTEAFF
TRBJ2-1 | - | TRBV7-9 | TRBD1 | TGTGCCAGCAGCCGCGCGGGACAGGTAACCAATGAGCAGTTCTTC | CASSRAGQVTNEQFF
TRBJ1-1 | - | TRBV10-2 | - | TGCGCCAGCAGTCTGGGACAGAACACTGAAGCTTTCTTT | CASSLGQNTEAFF
TRBJ2-1 | few | TRBV7-2 | - | TGTGCCAGCAGCTTAGCGCGGTACAATGAGCAGTTCTTC | CASSLARYNEQFF
TRBJ1-5 | - | TRBV6-1 | TRBD1 | TGTGCCAGCAGCGCCGACCGACAGGGGGAACAGCCCCAGCATTTT | CASSADRQGEQPQHF
TRBJ1-1 | - | TRBV4-2 | - | TGTGCCAGCAGCCAAGGGGCCAGGGGAGTGGGGACTGAAGCTTTCTTT | CASSQGARGVGTEAFF
TRBJ1-2 | - | TRBV19 | - | TGTGCCAGTAGTAAGCTGATTTCCTATGGCTACACCTTC | CASSKLISYGYTF
TRBJ1-4 | few | TRBV6-5 | - | TGTGCCAGCAGACTTACAGGGTCTAATGAAAAACTGTTTTTT | CASRLTGSNEKLFF
TRBJ1-4 | few | TRBV5-1 | - | TGCGCCAGCAGCTCGATAACCGGCCTACGGAGTGAAAAACTGTTTTTT | CASSSITGLRSEKLFF
TRBJ1-1 | - | TRBV5-6 | - | TGTGCCAGCAGCTTGGGGCATAATCGGGGGACTGAAGCTTTCTTT | CASSLGHNRGTEAFF